The rows below give T cell receptor beta chains drawn from one sample of a study of molecular identifiers for immune sequencing clone quantification. One entry per CDR3 protein results from TCRdb running MiXCR on the PCR reads. This sample has about 630,000 distinct CDR3 sequences; about 25% occur once, and the top ten carry about 0.73%. Sequencing was carried out using naive CD8+ T cells from blood, with Jurkat cell RNA spiked in. These receptors were taken from a human donor in good health. Some libraries in this study had Jurkat cell RNA spiked in. CDR3s include the opening cysteine and the closing phenylalanine or tryptophan. D genes are given only for firm matches. Some rows have no size entry. The others give once, few or many, or a class for an expanded clone.

D | J | V | size | DNA | CDR3
TRBD1 | TRBJ2-5 | TRBV2 | many | TGTGCCAGCAGCGGAGTAGGGGGCGGAGAGACCCAGTACTTC | CASSGVGGGETQYF
NA | TRBJ1-3 | TRBV5-5 | few | TGTGCCAGCAGCTCCTCATACCCAGAGGGGTACTCTGGAAACACCATATATTTT | CASSSSYPEGYSGNTIYF
TRBD2 | TRBJ2-1 | TRBV12-3/TRBV12-4 | few | TGTGCCAGCAGTTCAGGGACTAGCGGGAGATCGGGTGAGCAGTTCTTC | CASSSGTSGRSGEQFF
TRBD1 | TRBJ2-1 | TRBV4-1 | NA | TGCGCCAGCAGCCAAGTTTGGGGGACAGGGGGTGATGAGCAGTTCTTC | CASSQVWGTGGDEQFF
NA | TRBJ1-3 | TRBV4-3 | many | TGCGCCAGCAGCCAAGTTGAGAGCCCCAGGATCTCTGGAAACACCATATATTTT | CASSQVESPRISGNTIYF
NA | TRBJ2-1 | TRBV7-8 | many | TGTGCCAGCAGCTTAGCGGGAGACAGGACCTACAATGAGCAGTTCTTC | CASSLAGDRTYNEQFF
NA | TRBJ1-2 | TRBV6-2/TRBV6-3 | NA | TGTGCCAGCAGCGTCACAGGGATGATGATCGGCTATGGCTACACCTTC | CASSVTGMMIGYGYTF
TRBD2 | TRBJ2-7 | TRBV9 | many | TGTGCCAGCGCGACCGGGACTAGACCCTACGAGCAGTACTTC | CASATGTRPYEQYF
NA | TRBJ1-2 | TRBV14 | many | TGTGCCAGCAGCCCAGGCTACACCTTC | CASSPGYTF
NA | TRBJ1-3 | TRBV4-3 | NA | TGCGCCAGCAGCCAAGATCTTTATGGAAATGCTGGAAACACCATATATTTT | CASSQDLYGNAGNTIYF
TRBD1 | TRBJ2-4 | TRBV19 | few | TGTGCCAGTAGTCCGGGATCCAGGGGGCTGAACATTCAGTACTTC | CASSPGSRGLNIQYF
NA | TRBJ1-1 | TRBV27 | many | TGTGCCAGCAGTCGCTCCTTCGCAAGGGGCACTGAAGCTTTCTTT | CASSRSFARGTEAFF
NA | TRBJ2-7 | TRBV6-5 | NA | TGTGCCAGCACCGAAAGTCTTACTTCTGGCGAGCAGTACTTC | CASTESLTSGEQYF
NA | TRBJ1-1 | TRBV29-1 | many | TGCAGCGTTGAAGCCCTTGGGATAGGTACTGAAGCTTTCTTT | CSVEALGIGTEAFF
NA | TRBJ1-1 | TRBV27 | NA | TGTGCCAGCAGTTTAGCGGACCCCCCTGCCGCTTTCTTT | CASSLADPPAAFF
NA | TRBJ1-4 | TRBV28 | many | TGTGCCAGCAGTTTACGGGGGAATGAAAAACTGTTTTTT | CASSLRGNEKLFF
NA | TRBJ2-1 | TRBV5-1 | many | TGCGCCAGCAGGGCCAACAGCAATGAGCAGTTCTTC | CASRANSNEQFF
NA | TRBJ2-7 | TRBV20-1 | NA | TGCAGTGCTAGAAACAGACAGAGCTCCTACGAGCAGTACTTC | CSARNRQSSYEQYF
NA | TRBJ1-1 | TRBV4-1 | many | TGCGCCAGCAGTCAAGATCCGGGGGCACTGAACACTGAAGCTTTCTTT | CASSQDPGALNTEAFF
NA | TRBJ2-7 | TRBV7-9 | NA | TGTGCCAGCAGCTTAGTACCCGTCTCCTACGAGCAGTACTTC | CASSLVPVSYEQYF
TRBD1 | TRBJ1-2 | TRBV27 | few | TGTGCCAGCAGGTTTGCAGGGGGCGACTATGGCTACACCTTC | CASRFAGGDYGYTF
NA | TRBJ2-2 | TRBV19 | few | TGTGCCAGTACCCCAAGGGCAGGGATCAGCGGGAACACCGGGGAGCTGTTTTTT | CASTPRAGISGNTGELFF
NA | TRBJ1-1 | TRBV9 | NA | TGTGCCAGCAGCGTAGTAACAGCGGACACTGAAGCTCTCTTT | CASSVVTADTEALF
TRBD2 | TRBJ2-3 | TRBV19 | NA | TGTGCCAGTAGTAGCCTGGCTAGCGGGATGACGGATACGCAGTATTTT | CASSSLASGMTDTQYF
NA | TRBJ2-1 | TRBV10-2 | many | TGCGCCAGCAGTGAGTCCAATGAGCAGTTCTTC | CASSESNEQFF
NA | TRBJ1-1 | TRBV12-3/TRBV12-4 | many | TGTGCCAGCAGTTTAAATTTGGCAGGGTCTCCCGCTTTCTTT | CASSLNLAGSPAFF
NA | TRBJ2-3 | TRBV7-2 | many | TGTGCCAGCAGCTTAGGGCTAGTCGGAGATACGCAGTATTTT | CASSLGLVGDTQYF
NA | TRBJ2-3 | TRBV7-9 | NA | TGTGCCAGCAGCTCCTATCCAGATACGCAGTATTTT | CASSSYPDTQYF
NA | TRBJ2-3 | TRBV5-1 | many | TGCGCCAGCAGCTTCCGACAGGCTAGCACAGATACGCAGTATTTT | CASSFRQASTDTQYF
TRBD2 | TRBJ2-3 | TRBV3-1 | NA | TGTGCCAGCAGCCAAGATATGACTAGCGGGAGATTCGCAGATACGCAGTATTTT | CASSQDMTSGRFADTQYF
TRBD1 | TRBJ1-1 | TRBV28 | many | TGTGCCAGCAGTTTGCTGACAGGGGGCGAGGGCACTGAAGCTTTCTTT | CASSLLTGGEGTEAFF
TRBD1 | TRBJ1-1 | TRBV12-3/TRBV12-4 | NA | TGTGCCAGCAGTTTACAAAAGGGACAGGGGGAGACTGAAGCTTTCTTT | CASSLQKGQGETEAFF
NA | TRBJ2-7 | TRBV30 | few | TGTGCCTGGGGAACGGGATCCTACGAGCAGTACTTC | CAWGTGSYEQYF
NA | TRBJ1-5 | TRBV30 | many | TGTGCCTGGAGTGCCAGTGGGCAGGGAGGTCAGCCCCAGCATTTT | CAWSASGQGGQPQHF
NA | TRBJ2-7 | TRBV4-3 | many | TGCGCCAGCAGCCAAGTCCAGCCCTCCTACGAGCAGTACTTC | CASSQVQPSYEQYF
NA | TRBJ1-5 | TRBV30 | NA | TGTGCCTGGAGTGAGGGAGGGCCCCAGCATTTT | CAWSEGGPQHF
TRBD1 | TRBJ1-1 | TRBV25-1 | NA | TGTGCCAGCAGTTACAGGGGGCCGGTTTGGGCTTCCTTT | CASSYRGPVWASF
TRBD2 | TRBJ2-3 | TRBV9 | many | TGTGCCAGCACCCCCGAGGGCGGGGGGGCCGTAGATACGCAGTATTTT | CASTPEGGGAVDTQYF
TRBD1 | TRBJ1-6 | TRBV6-1 | few | TGTGCCAGCAGAAACAGGGGTAGCTCCTATAATTCACCCCTCCACTTT | CASRNRGSSYNSPLHF